This T cell receptor (beta chain) stems from a study of T cell responses to AZD1222 COVID-19 vaccine. Overall study results and limits: Among those given AZD1222, only six were seropositive at baseline.

The CDR3 covers 14 residues. The germline V gene encodes CDR1 LNHDA and CDR2 SQIVND (reference sequence). V was clipped by 10 bases and J by 5 bases, with 17 bases between them. Remarks on this clone: Antigen unknown.

The assay was immunoSEQ multiplex PCR, and TCRdb's table has in-frame clones only and misses some. This table has 150,000 or so clones, around four fifths appearing once. This chain uses TRBV19 with TRBJ2-2; the D call may be TRBD1 or TRBD2 (6 bases each). The input for sequencing was peripheral blood, taken on day 0 of MenACWY control vaccination. This receptor was obtained from an adult in good health. The DNA of the CDR3 is TGTGCCATGGGACCTGGGGGGCAGACCGGGGAGCTGTTTTTT. It codes for CAMGPGGQTGELFF.